The 2 T cell receptor beta chains presented below share a single source sample, sequenced in a study of T cells in Graves' hyperthyroidism and ophthalmopathy. Amplified TCR beta CDR3 regions derived from RNA transcripts. First-round RT-PCR with HTBI primers amplified the TCR CDR3 region. TCRdb passed the multiplex PCR reads through MiXCR, listing each CDR3 protein once. The sample contains about 640,000 distinct CDR3 sequences, around 20% of which appear only once. Sequenced material: blood. The receptor set was obtained from a man under 40 with Graves' ophthalmopathy.

This clonotype was observed many times. The chain has TRBV7-9 and TRBJ2-3; 15 bases align to TRBD2. This CDR3 comprises 17 residues. Germline V CDR1 and CDR2: SEHNR, FQNEAQ (reference sequence). The J segment lost 3 bases and the V segment lost 1 base, leaving 2 bases of the junction unmatched. For the CDR3, the DNA is TGTGCCAGCAGCTTAGGGACTAGCGGGAGGGCAACAGATACGCAGTATTTT. It is translated as CASSLGTSGRATDTQYF.

The table lists this clonotype with many counts. The chain has TRBV30 and TRBJ1-5; D is possibly TRBD1 (5 bases). Germline V lookup: CDR1 GTSNPN, CDR2 SVGIG (reference sequence). Trimming cost V 2 bases and J 5 bases, with 10 bases left between them. The CDR3 has 13 amino acids. CDR3 in amino acids: CAWSFGADQPQHF. The CDR3 DNA reads TGTGCCTGGAGTTTCGGGGCAGATCAGCCCCAGCATTTT. The variable domain in full, with the rest retrieved from reference TRBV30 and TRBJ1-5, is SQTIHQWPATLVQPVGSPLSLECTVEGTSNPNLYWYRQAAGRGLQLLFYSVGIGQISSEVPQNLSASRPQDRQFILSSKKLLLSDSGFYLCAWSFGADQPQHFGDGTRLSIL.